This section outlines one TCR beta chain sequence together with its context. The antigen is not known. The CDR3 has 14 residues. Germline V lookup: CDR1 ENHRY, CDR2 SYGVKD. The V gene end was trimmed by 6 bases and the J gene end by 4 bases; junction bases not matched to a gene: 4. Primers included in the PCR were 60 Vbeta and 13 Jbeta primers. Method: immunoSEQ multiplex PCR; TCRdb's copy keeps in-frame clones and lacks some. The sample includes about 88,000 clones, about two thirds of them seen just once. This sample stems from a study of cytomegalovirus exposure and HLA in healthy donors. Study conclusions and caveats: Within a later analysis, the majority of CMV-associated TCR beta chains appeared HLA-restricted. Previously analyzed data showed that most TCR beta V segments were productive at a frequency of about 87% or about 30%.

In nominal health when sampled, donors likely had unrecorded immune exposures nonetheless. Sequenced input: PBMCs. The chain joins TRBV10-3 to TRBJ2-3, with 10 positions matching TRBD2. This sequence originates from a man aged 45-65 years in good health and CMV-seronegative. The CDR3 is CAIRATSGSDTQYF. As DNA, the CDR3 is TGTGCCATCAGGGCGACTAGCGGGTCAGATACGCAGTATTTT.